The 14 T cell receptor beta chains presented below share a single source sample, sequenced in a study of T cell repertoires in cytomegalovirus infection. MiXCR, applied by TCRdb to the reads, yields one record per CDR3 protein. Among around 630,000 distinct CDR3 sequences listed, less than 25% were seen once. Material for sequencing was CD8+ T cells from PBMCs. Source of these receptors: a human donor in good health (CMV status not recorded). Some clones in this sample may be carry-over from other donors' samples.

The sample holds one count of this clonotype. The chain couples TRBV20-1 to TRBJ1-4; 8 positions match TRBD1. This CDR3 region has 15 residues. Trimming at V came to 3 bases and at J to 7 bases, leaving 10 bases not matched to a gene. Germline CDR1 DFQATT, CDR2 SNEGSKA (reference sequence). The CDR3 bases are TGCAGTGCTAGCACAGGGGGAGAGGAAGGTGAAAAACTGTTTTTT. As protein: CSASTGGEEGEKLFF.

This clonotype appeared many times. The chain has TRBV12-3 or TRBV12-4 and TRBJ2-1; perhaps TRBD2 as D (6 bases). This CDR3 region has 17 residues. V was shortened by 5 bases and J by 6 bases, with 23 bases between the two germline ends. CDR3 loop: CASSPTGPYMEGNEQFF. The CDR3 nucleotides read TGTGCCAGCAGTCCGACGGGGCCTTACATGGAGGGCAATGAGCAGTTCTTC.

This clonotype showed up just a few times. The chain is built from TRBV28 and TRBJ1-2, with unresolved D. Trimming stripped 5 bases from V and 4 bases from J, with 14 bases between. This CDR3 is built from 14 residues. CDR1 is MDHEN, CDR2 SYDVKM, per germline. The CDR3 is CASSPREEAYGYTF. The CDR3 region has the DNA TGTGCCAGCAGTCCTCGGGAGGAGGCCTATGGCTACACCTTC.

In this sample, this clonotype turned up a few times. The chain couples TRBV7-9 to TRBJ1-4, with D uncertain. The CDR3 contains 14 residues. The V gene's germline CDR1 is SEHNR and CDR2 FQNEAQ (reference sequence). V was pared by 4 bases and J by 6 bases, with 12 bases between. The CDR3, as DNA: TGTGCCAGCAGCTCTACCAGGACGGATGAAAAACTGTTTTTT. Protein: CASSSTRTDEKLFF. The whole variable domain, remainder taken from reference TRBV7-9 and TRBJ1-4, is DTGVSQNPRHKITKRGQNVTFRCDPISEHNRLYWYRQTLGQGPEFLTYFQNEAQLEKSRLLSDRFSAERPKGSFSTLEIQRTEQGDSAMYLCASSSTRTDEKLFFGSGTQLSVL.

The chain carries TRBV20-1 and TRBJ2-1; 8 bases align to TRBD2. Germline lookup yields CDR1 DFQATT and CDR2 SNEGSKA (reference sequence). Germline trimming cut 0 bases from V and 7 bases from J; bases unmatched to any gene: 11. The CDR3 is 16 amino acids. The DNA for the CDR3 is TGCAGTGCTAGAGATCTCAACGGGGGGGACTTAAATGAGCAGTTCTTC. It specifies CSARDLNGGDLNEQFF.

Notes on this clonotype: One base away lies a much larger clone, so this may be a sequencing read error. The chain couples TRBV7-9 to TRBJ2-1, with a weak D call TRBD1 (5 bases). This CDR3 contains 15 residues. The germline V gene encodes CDR1 SEHNR and CDR2 FQNEAQ (reference sequence). Deletions cut 8 bases from V and 8 bases from J, with 22 bases between. The CDR3 loop reads CASGPPQGRIDEQFF. The CDR3 bases are TGTGCCAGCGGCCCTCCGCAGGGTAGGATCGATGAGCAGTTCTTC.

V is TRBV27 and J is TRBJ1-1, with a tentative D call TRBD1 (6 bases). Looked up from germline, CDR1 is MNHEY and CDR2 is SMNVEV (reference sequence). The CDR3 is 14 residues long. V was shortened by 1 base and J by 7 bases, with 13 bases between the two germline ends. CDR3 sequence reads: CASSLLGGLGEAFF. The CDR3 DNA follows: TGTGCCAGCAGTTTATTGGGGGGGCTTGGTGAAGCTTTCTTT.

This clonotype occurred many times. This chain uses TRBV7-2 with TRBJ1-2; TRBD1 matches at 8 bases. There are 14 residues in the CDR3. Germline V gene lookup returns CDR1 SGHTA and CDR2 FQGNSA. With 1 base clipped from V and 6 bases from J, the junction kept 4 bases outside the gene matches. CDR3 coding DNA: TGTGCCAGCAGCTTAGACCAGGGGGCGAATGGCTACACCTTC. It yields the protein CASSLDQGANGYTF.

In this sample, this clonotype turned up many times. The J gene is TRBJ2-7, the V gene TRBV7-2; perhaps TRBD1 as D (6 bases). CDR1 is SGHTA and CDR2 is FQGNSA in the germline V gene. CDR3 length: 15 amino acids. Trimming took off 3 bases at V and 2 bases at J, with 14 bases between the two ends. CDR3 in DNA: TGTGCCAGCAGCTTGGCAGGGGACACCACCTACGAGCAGTACTTC. It translates to CASSLAGDTTYEQYF.

This clonotype was detected many times. The gene calls are TRBV7-9 and TRBJ2-7; tentative D call: TRBD1 (5 bases). The CDR3 sequence is 14 residues long. The germline V and J ends were trimmed by 4 bases and 0 bases, with 10 bases remaining between them. Germline V gene data show CDR1 as SEHNR and CDR2 as FQNEAQ (reference sequence). As DNA, the CDR3 is TGTGCCAGCAGCTCGGACATCTTCTCCTACGAGCAGTACTTC. It yields the protein CASSSDIFSYEQYF.

This clonotype was seen repeatedly, ten times or more. The chain has TRBV6-5 and TRBJ1-1, with D perhaps matching TRBD1 (5 bases). This CDR3 spans 13 amino acids. Per the germline V gene, CDR1 is MNHEY and CDR2 is SVGAGI. V shed 7 bases and J shed 4 bases, with 13 bases lying between them. The CDR3 sequence: CASKGSGGTEAFF. CDR3 bases: TGTGCCAGCAAGGGCTCGGGGGGCACTGAAGCTTTCTTT.

V usage is TRBV29-1 and J usage is TRBJ2-1; TRBD1 or TRBD2 may be the D gene (6 bases each). Trimming cost V 3 bases and J 9 bases, with 15 bases left between them. The V gene's germline CDR1 is SQVTM and CDR2 ANQGSEA. The length of the CDR3 is 13 residues. CDR3 loop: CSVEGGEGTEQFF. In DNA, the CDR3 is TGCAGCGTTGAGGGGGGCGAGGGGACTGAGCAGTTCTTC.

There are a few counts of this clonotype. The chain is built from TRBV4-3 and TRBJ2-1; possible D gene TRBD2, 6 bases. The CDR3 length is 16 residues. The V gene lost 0 bases and the J gene lost 4 bases, with 13 bases spanning the gap. Germline CDR1 is LGHNA and CDR2 is YSLEER. CDR3 residues: CASSQDMRGKYNEQFF. The CDR3 DNA is TGCGCCAGCAGCCAAGATATGCGGGGAAAGTACAATGAGCAGTTCTTC.

This clonotype was seen only once. The chain joins TRBV20-1 to TRBJ1-1; 12 nucleotides match TRBD1. The CDR3 sequence is 15 residues long. Germline lookup yields CDR1 DFQATT and CDR2 SNEGSKA (reference sequence). Trimming took 6 bases from V and 1 from J; bases not matched to a gene: 6. This chain's CDR3 is CSADGDRGRNTEAFF. The CDR3 bases are TGCAGTGCCGACGGGGACAGGGGGCGGAACACTGAAGCTTTCTTT.